Listed below are T cell receptor beta chains from one sample, sequenced in a study of T cell responses to AZD1222 COVID-19 vaccine. Sequencing was performed with immunoSEQ multiplex PCR; in TCRdb, only in-frame clones are kept and a portion is missing. The sample includes approximately 30,000 clones, around nine tenths of them seen just once. The material was peripheral blood, obtained on day 0 of AZD1222 vaccination. All receptors come from an adult in good health. Each CDR3 is given with its conserved first and last residue. Fields, in order: J gene, D gene, V gene, clone size, CDR3 protein, CDR3 DNA. The D gene is left open where the match is weak. Size is omitted from some rows. Given values are once, few, many or a class for expanded clones.

j_gene: TRBJ1-3
d_gene: NA
v_gene: TRBV7-9
abundance: NA
CDR3aa: CASSLGGNTIYF
CDR3nt: TGTGCCAGCAGCTTAGGTGGAAACACCATATATTTT

j_gene: TRBJ2-3
d_gene: TRBD2
v_gene: TRBV7-9
abundance: NA
CDR3aa: CASSTRTSGGLDTQYF
CDR3nt: TGTGCCAGCAGCACGCGGACTAGCGGGGGGTTAGATACGCAGTATTTT

j_gene: TRBJ1-5
d_gene: NA
v_gene: TRBV19
abundance: NA
CDR3aa: CASSRAAGGNQPQHF
CDR3nt: TGTGCCAGTAGTCGCGCGGCGGGTGGGAATCAGCCCCAGCATTTT

j_gene: TRBJ2-1
d_gene: TRBD2
v_gene: TRBV2
abundance: NA
CDR3aa: CASFLAGVNEQFF
CDR3nt: TGTGCCAGCTTTCTAGCGGGAGTGAATGAGCAGTTCTTC

j_gene: TRBJ2-7
d_gene: TRBD1
v_gene: TRBV6-5
abundance: NA
CDR3aa: CASRLGQGVYEQYF
CDR3nt: TGTGCCAGCAGATTAGGACAGGGGGTCTACGAGCAGTACTTC

j_gene: TRBJ1-2
d_gene: TRBD1
v_gene: TRBV7-2
abundance: NA
CDR3aa: CASSLGFTGDYGYTF
CDR3nt: TGTGCCAGCAGCTTAGGGTTTACAGGGGACTATGGCTACACCTTC

j_gene: TRBJ2-7
d_gene: TRBD2
v_gene: TRBV4-1
abundance: NA
CDR3aa: CASSPDGTSGYEQYF
CDR3nt: TGCGCCAGCAGCCCCGACGGGACTAGCGGCTACGAGCAGTACTTC

j_gene: TRBJ2-1
d_gene: TRBD1
v_gene: TRBV19
abundance: NA
CDR3aa: CASSLGLGQGFYNEQFF
CDR3nt: TGTGCCAGTAGCTTGGGCCTGGGACAGGGATTTTACAATGAGCAGTTCTTC

j_gene: TRBJ2-7
d_gene: NA
v_gene: TRBV20-1
abundance: NA
CDR3aa: CSASYVDGEQYF
CDR3nt: TGCAGTGCTAGTTATGTGGACGGCGAGCAGTACTTC

j_gene: TRBJ1-2
d_gene: NA
v_gene: TRBV5-4
abundance: NA
CDR3aa: CASSSGTQSWGYTF
CDR3nt: TGTGCCAGCAGTTCTGGGACCCAGAGCTGGGGCTACACCTTC

j_gene: TRBJ1-6
d_gene: NA
v_gene: TRBV3-1/TRBV3-2
abundance: NA
CDR3aa: CASSQAAPGWNSPLHF
CDR3nt: TGTGCCAGCAGCCAAGCAGCCCCAGGGTGGAATTCACCCCTCCACTTT

j_gene: TRBJ1-6
d_gene: NA
v_gene: TRBV4-2
abundance: NA
CDR3aa: CASSQDPQGEAPLHF
CDR3nt: TGTGCCAGCAGCCAAGATCCCCAGGGAGAGGCACCCCTCCACTTT

j_gene: TRBJ2-7
d_gene: NA
v_gene: TRBV30
abundance: NA
CDR3aa: CAWSVREFEQYF
CDR3nt: TGTGCCTGGAGTGTACGGGAGTTCGAGCAGTACTTC

j_gene: TRBJ2-5
d_gene: NA
v_gene: TRBV4-2
abundance: NA
CDR3aa: CASSPFRGAQETQYF
CDR3nt: TGTGCCAGCAGCCCCTTTCGGGGAGCCCAAGAGACCCAGTACTTC

j_gene: TRBJ2-5
d_gene: NA
v_gene: TRBV7-2
abundance: once
CDR3aa: CASSLAVRETQYF
CDR3nt: TGTGCCAGCAGCTTAGCTGTACGGGAGACCCAGTACTTC

j_gene: TRBJ2-7
d_gene: TRBD2
v_gene: TRBV4-2
abundance: NA
CDR3aa: CASSQDLAGSSYEQYF
CDR3nt: TGTGCCAGCAGCCAAGATCTAGCGGGGAGCTCCTACGAGCAGTACTTC

j_gene: TRBJ2-1
d_gene: TRBD2
v_gene: TRBV18
abundance: NA
CDR3aa: CASSLAGVYNEQFF
CDR3nt: TGTGCCAGCTCATTAGCGGGGGTCTACAATGAGCAGTTCTTC

j_gene: TRBJ2-1
d_gene: NA
v_gene: TRBV11-2
abundance: NA
CDR3aa: CASSLVTSGEQFF
CDR3nt: TGTGCCAGCAGCTTAGTAACGTCCGGAGAGCAGTTCTTC

j_gene: TRBJ1-1
d_gene: NA
v_gene: TRBV28
abundance: NA
CDR3aa: CASSLTWGTEAFF
CDR3nt: TGTGCCAGCAGTTTAACCTGGGGAACTGAAGCTTTCTTT

j_gene: TRBJ1-5
d_gene: NA
v_gene: TRBV7-2
abundance: NA
CDR3aa: CASSLEHSRGGRNQPQHF
CDR3nt: TGTGCCAGCAGCTTAGAACATTCCAGGGGAGGTCGTAATCAGCCCCAGCATTTT

j_gene: TRBJ1-5
d_gene: NA
v_gene: TRBV6-4
abundance: NA
CDR3aa: CASALTENQPQHF
CDR3nt: TGTGCCAGCGCTTTAACAGAAAATCAGCCCCAGCATTTT

j_gene: TRBJ1-2
d_gene: NA
v_gene: TRBV6-2/TRBV6-3
abundance: NA
CDR3aa: CASSYPTGMDYGYTF
CDR3nt: TGTGCCAGCAGTTACCCGACAGGAATGGACTATGGCTACACCTTC

j_gene: TRBJ2-5
d_gene: NA
v_gene: TRBV28
abundance: NA
CDR3aa: CASIRRGARETQYF
CDR3nt: TGTGCCAGCATCCGCCGGGGTGCCCGGGAGACCCAGTACTTC

j_gene: TRBJ1-3
d_gene: TRBD1
v_gene: TRBV9
abundance: NA
CDR3aa: CASSPGGTSGNTIYF
CDR3nt: TGTGCCAGCAGCCCAGGGGGGACCTCTGGAAACACCATATATTTT

j_gene: TRBJ2-3
d_gene: TRBD2
v_gene: TRBV4-1
abundance: NA
CDR3aa: CASRLGASGRAKTDTQYF
CDR3nt: TGCGCCAGCAGGTTGGGGGCTAGCGGGAGGGCCAAGACAGATACGCAGTATTTT

j_gene: TRBJ2-5
d_gene: TRBD2
v_gene: TRBV7-8
abundance: NA
CDR3aa: CASSLATSGVKETQYF
CDR3nt: TGTGCCAGCAGCTTAGCCACTAGCGGGGTGAAAGAGACCCAGTACTTC

j_gene: TRBJ1-2
d_gene: NA
v_gene: TRBV29-1
abundance: once
CDR3aa: CSVLTDYGYTF
CDR3nt: TGCAGCGTCCTGACTGACTATGGCTACACCTTC